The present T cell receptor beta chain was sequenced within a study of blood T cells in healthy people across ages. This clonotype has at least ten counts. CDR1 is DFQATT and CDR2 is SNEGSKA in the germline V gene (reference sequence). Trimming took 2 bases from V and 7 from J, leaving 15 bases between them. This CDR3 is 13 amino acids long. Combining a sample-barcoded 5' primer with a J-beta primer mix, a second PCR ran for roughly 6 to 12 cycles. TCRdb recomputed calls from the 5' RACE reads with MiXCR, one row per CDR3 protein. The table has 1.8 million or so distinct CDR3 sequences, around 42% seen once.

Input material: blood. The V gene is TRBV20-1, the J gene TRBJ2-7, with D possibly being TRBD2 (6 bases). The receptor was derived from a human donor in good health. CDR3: CSARIGGRGEQYF. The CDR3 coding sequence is TGCAGTGCTAGAATCGGGGGTCGGGGAGAGCAGTACTTC.